This TCR beta chain appears in the sequencing data of a study of shared clonotypes between healthy human individuals (dated by TCRdb to 2018 to 2021). About the full investigation: The cohort comprised two women and three men aged 18 to 49 years. For each donor, CD4 naive and CD4 memory were each given three plates, CD8 naive was given two plates, and CD8 memory was given one plate. Per donor, leukapheresis produced somewhere between about 0.94 and 8.9 billion PBMCs. Different laboratories and diverse techniques were used to prepare libraries and sequence TCR repertoires, to increase sequencing depth and limit assay-specific biases. The study deeply sequenced blood TCR repertoires of about 5 healthy adults to estimate repertoire size and the extent of clonotype sharing between individuals.

Comment on this clone: Its antigen has not been determined. Base qualities are not provided; no much larger clone lies one nucleotide away.

The study at large found these results: Compared with non-shared clonotypes, the clonotypes found in all four sorted-subset donors had higher generation probabilities. Even with the large sequencing depth, rarefaction of the sorted-subset datasets indicated that sequencing was incomplete. Sampling was restricted to blood, and TCR repertoires in tissues likely differ from the TCR repertoires found in blood. Pairwise subsampling indicated that sequencing depth was expected to affect the degree of clonotype sharing among donors. The small number of donors limited the genetic and exposure-history diversity represented. Across a few donors, roughly 5.1% of naive CD4, roughly 3.3% of naive CD8, about 2.3% of memory CD4, and 0.4% of memory CD8 clonotypes were shared. Larger estimated clonotype richness was generally found for naive subsets than for memory subsets.

Using the deep immunoSEQ assay, TCR CDR3 regions were amplified from genomic DNA by multiplex PCR. Genomic DNA extracted from each cell subset was distributed evenly over all wells of several immunoSEQ 96-well plates, and each plate served as one replicate. For sorted subsets, each replicate PCR was loaded with 200 ng genomic DNA, equivalent to about 30,000 T cell genomes. The purified libraries were quantified using a Qubit 3.0 fluorometer, sized with a Bioanalyzer 2100, and then quantified again using the KAPA Library Quantification kit. Every immunoSEQ 96-well plate was sequenced on a dedicated single-read 150-cycle Illumina NextSeq 550 flow cell. On the study's bioinformatics: The immunoSEQ output contained only junctional sequences without quality scores, so filtering could not match that applied to full-length reads. To assign V/J genes and CDR3, sequences were annotated using PyIR, a Python wrapper for IgBLAST v1.9, with IMGT germline references. Reads were filtered out if the reads had weak V/J assignments (E-value above 1e-6), no CDR3, stop codons, out-of-frame junctions, or ambiguous translated residues. V3J clonotypes were defined by identical inferred V gene, J gene, and CDR3 amino acid sequence. Percentage overlap between repertoires was calculated by dividing the number of shared unique clonotypes by the size of the smaller repertoire. Three approaches were used to assess repertoire richness: RTK rarefaction, the Chao1 estimator, and Recon v2.1 estimates of unobserved clonotypes. Generation probabilities were computed with OLGA for all TCRbeta clonotypes obtained by the gDNA method from several donors. TCRdb took this table from immuneACCESS and kept in-frame rearrangements with V and J called. Such tables lack part of the clones; where checked against another copy, unresolved V genes explain under half of the gap, and the rest is unexplained. V, J and clone size are taken as reported in that table, and D and trimming were inferred from the DNA itself. In all, the sample holds 1.4 million to 1.5 million clones, and about 96% of those were seen once. The ten top clones hold approximately 1.1% of the sample.

Healthy HIV-negative adults with no recently reported acute infections or vaccinations were included as donors. Every donor was a Caucasian adult living in Nashville, Tennessee, USA. Magnetic negative selection was used to enrich CD4+ T cells, after which naive cells were positively selected on CD45RA and the negative fraction became the memory subset. Blood was collected by leukapheresis, and PBMCs were isolated by Ficoll-Histopaque density gradient centrifugation and then cryopreserved in liquid nitrogen vapor phase. Analytical flow cytometry was used to check the purity and quantity of every magnetically sorted T cell population. From each sorted fraction, genomic DNA was isolated and quantified by UV absorbance on a Nanodrop 2000c. Source material: naive CD4+ T cells sorted from blood. Explained via the paper, the cell subset or site label denotes: CD45RA+ positively selected. The sequence came from a man aged 25 to 40 in good health.

The sequence in DNA is TGCGCCAGCGAACCTAGAAGCAGGAACACCGGGGAGCTGTTTTTT. This sequence encodes CASEPRSRNTGELFF. The rearranged segments are TRBV23-1 and TRBJ2-2; there is no confident call for the D gene. TRBV23-1 is an ORF; its function is uncertain. The CDR3 contains 15 residues, cysteine and phenylalanine counted. Kept here is only the CDR3 DNA, which spans 45 bases and is read in frame from base 1. Trimming removed 8 bases from V and 1 base from J, leaving 14 bases between the germline ends.